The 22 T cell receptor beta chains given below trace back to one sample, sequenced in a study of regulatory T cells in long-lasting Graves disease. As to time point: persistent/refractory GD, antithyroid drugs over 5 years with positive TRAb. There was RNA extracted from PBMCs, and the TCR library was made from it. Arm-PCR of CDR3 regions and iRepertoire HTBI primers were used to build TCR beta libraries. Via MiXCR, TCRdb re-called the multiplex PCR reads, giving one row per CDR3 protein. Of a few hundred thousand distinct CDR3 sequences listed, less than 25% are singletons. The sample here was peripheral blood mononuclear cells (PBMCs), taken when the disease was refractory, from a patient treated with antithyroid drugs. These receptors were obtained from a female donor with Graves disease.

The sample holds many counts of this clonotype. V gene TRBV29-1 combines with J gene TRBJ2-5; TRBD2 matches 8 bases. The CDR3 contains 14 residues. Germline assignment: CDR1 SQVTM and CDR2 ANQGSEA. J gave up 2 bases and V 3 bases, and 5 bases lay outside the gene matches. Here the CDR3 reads CSVDAAGVQETQYF. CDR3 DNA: TGCAGCGTTGATGCAGCGGGAGTACAAGAGACCCAGTACTTC.

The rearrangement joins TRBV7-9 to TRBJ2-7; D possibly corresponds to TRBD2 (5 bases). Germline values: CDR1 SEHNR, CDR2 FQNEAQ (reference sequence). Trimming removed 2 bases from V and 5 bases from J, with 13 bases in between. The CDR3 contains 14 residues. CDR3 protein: CASSLTGISDEQYF. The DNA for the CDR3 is TGTGCCAGCAGCTTAACCGGGATCTCGGACGAGCAGTACTTC.

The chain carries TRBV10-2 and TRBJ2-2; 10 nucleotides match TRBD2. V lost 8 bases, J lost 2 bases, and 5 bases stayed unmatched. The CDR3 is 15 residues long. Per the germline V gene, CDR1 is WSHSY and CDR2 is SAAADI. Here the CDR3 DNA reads TGCGCCAGCCGAACTAGCGGGACAAACACCGGGGAGCTGTTTTTT. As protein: CASRTSGTNTGELFF.

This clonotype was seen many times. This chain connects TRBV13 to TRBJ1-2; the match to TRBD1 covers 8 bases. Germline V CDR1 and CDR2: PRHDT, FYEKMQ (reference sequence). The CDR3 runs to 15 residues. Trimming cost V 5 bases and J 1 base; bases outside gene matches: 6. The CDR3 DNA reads TGTGCCAGCAGCGAAAGGACAGGGTTTAACTATGGCTACACCTTC. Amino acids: CASSERTGFNYGYTF.

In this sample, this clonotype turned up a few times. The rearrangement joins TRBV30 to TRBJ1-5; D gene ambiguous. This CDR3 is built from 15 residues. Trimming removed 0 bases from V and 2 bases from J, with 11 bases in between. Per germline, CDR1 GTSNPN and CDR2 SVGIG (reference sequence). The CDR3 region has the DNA TGTGCCTGGAGTGTTGGGAGTGTCGGCAATCAGCCCCAGCATTTT. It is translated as CAWSVGSVGNQPQHF.

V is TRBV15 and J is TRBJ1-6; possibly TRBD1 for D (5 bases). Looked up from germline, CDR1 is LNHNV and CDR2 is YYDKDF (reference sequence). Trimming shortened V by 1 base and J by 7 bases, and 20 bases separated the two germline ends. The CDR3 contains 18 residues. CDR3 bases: TGTGCCACCAGCAGAGTTTTGCCGACAGAACATCAGAATTCACCCCTCCACTTT. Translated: CATSRVLPTEHQNSPLHF.

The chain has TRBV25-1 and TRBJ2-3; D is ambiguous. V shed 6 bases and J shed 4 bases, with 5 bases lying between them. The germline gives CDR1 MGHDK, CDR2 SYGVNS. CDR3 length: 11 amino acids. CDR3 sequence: CASRGSDTQYF. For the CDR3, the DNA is TGTGCCAGCAGAGGCTCAGATACGCAGTATTTT.

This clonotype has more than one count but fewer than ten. The CDR3 DNA reads TGTGCCAGCAGCTTAATGGTCAGGGTAAGCACTGAAGCTTTCTTT. This sequence encodes CASSLMVRVSTEAFF. This chain joins TRBV7-2 and TRBJ1-1; TRBD1 is a possible D gene (5 bases). This CDR3 region has 15 residues. CDR1 SGHTA and CDR2 FQGNSA come from the germline V gene. V lost 2 bases to trimming and J lost 4 bases, with 14 bases between them.

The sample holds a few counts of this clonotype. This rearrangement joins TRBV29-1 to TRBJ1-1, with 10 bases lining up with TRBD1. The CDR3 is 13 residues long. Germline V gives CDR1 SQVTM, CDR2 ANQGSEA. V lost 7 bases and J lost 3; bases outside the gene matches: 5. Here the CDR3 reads CSGIGQGDTEAFF. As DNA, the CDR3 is TGCAGCGGAATAGGACAGGGGGACACTGAAGCTTTCTTT.

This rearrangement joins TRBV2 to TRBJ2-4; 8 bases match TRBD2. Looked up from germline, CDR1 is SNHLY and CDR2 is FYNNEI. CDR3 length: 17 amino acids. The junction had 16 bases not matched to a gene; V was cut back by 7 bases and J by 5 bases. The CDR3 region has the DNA TGTGCCAGCATGTCTCGGGGGGGGGGGGCGGACCAAAACATTCAGTACTTC. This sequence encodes CASMSRGGGADQNIQYF.

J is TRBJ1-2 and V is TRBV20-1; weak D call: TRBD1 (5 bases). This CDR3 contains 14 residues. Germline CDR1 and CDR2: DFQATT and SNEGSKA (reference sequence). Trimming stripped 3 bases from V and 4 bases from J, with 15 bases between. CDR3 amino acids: CSASGLDIGYGYTF. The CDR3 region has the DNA TGCAGTGCTAGCGGCCTGGACATAGGCTATGGCTACACCTTC.

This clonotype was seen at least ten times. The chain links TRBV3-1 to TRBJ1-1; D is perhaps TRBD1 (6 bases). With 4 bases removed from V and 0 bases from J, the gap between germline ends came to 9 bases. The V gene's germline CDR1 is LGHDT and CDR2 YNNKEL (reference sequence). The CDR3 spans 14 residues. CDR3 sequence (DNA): TGTGCCAGCAGCCCCAGGGGAATGAACACTGAAGCTTTCTTT. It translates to CASSPRGMNTEAFF.

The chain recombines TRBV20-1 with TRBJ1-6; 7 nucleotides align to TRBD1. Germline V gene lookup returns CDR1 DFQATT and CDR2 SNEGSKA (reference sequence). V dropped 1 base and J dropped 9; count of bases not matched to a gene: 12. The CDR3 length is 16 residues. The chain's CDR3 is CSARVGPGTEPSPLHF. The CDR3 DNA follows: TGCAGTGCTAGAGTGGGTCCCGGGACAGAGCCTTCACCCCTCCACTTT.

The CDR3 protein is CASSRHTGANVLTF. CDR3 in DNA: TGTGCCAGCAGTCGTCATACTGGGGCCAACGTCCTGACTTTC. The rearrangement links TRBV6-1 to TRBJ2-6; D not resolved. Germline-derived CDR1 and CDR2 are MNHNS and SASEGT. V lost 5 bases and J lost 2, with 7 bases in between. This CDR3 region has 14 residues.

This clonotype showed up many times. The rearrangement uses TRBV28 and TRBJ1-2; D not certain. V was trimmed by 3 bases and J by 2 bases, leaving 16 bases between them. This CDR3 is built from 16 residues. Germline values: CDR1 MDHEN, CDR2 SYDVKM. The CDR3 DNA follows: TGTGCCAGCAGTTTCGGCTCGGCACTTGGGAACTATGGCTACACCTTC. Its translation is CASSFGSALGNYGYTF.

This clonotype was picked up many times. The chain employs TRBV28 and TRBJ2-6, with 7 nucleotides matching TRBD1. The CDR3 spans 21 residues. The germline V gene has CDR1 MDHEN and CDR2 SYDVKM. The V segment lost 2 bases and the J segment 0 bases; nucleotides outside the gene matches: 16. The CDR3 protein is CASSLPTTTPGGPSGANVLTF. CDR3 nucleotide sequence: TGTGCCAGCAGTTTACCCACCACGACGCCAGGGGGTCCCTCTGGGGCCAACGTCCTGACTTTC.

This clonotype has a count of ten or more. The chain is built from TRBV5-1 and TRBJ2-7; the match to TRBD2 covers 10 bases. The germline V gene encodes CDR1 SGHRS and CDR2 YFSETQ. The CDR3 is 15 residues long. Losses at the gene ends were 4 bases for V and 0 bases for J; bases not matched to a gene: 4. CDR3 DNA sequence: TGCGCCAGCAGCACCACTAGCGGGAACTCCTACGAGCAGTACTTC. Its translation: CASSTTSGNSYEQYF.

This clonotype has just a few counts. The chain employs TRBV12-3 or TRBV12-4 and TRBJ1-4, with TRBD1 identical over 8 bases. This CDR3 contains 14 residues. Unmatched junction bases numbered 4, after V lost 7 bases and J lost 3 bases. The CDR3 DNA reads TGTGCCAGCACCAGGACAGGGTCTAATGAAAAACTGTTTTTT. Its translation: CASTRTGSNEKLFF.

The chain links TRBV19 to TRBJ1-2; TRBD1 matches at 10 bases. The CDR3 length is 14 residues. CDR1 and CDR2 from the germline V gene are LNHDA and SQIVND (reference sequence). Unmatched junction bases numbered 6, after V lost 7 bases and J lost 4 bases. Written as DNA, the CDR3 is TGTGCCAGTAACCAGGGACAGGGGTTCTATGGCTACACCTTC. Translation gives CASNQGQGFYGYTF. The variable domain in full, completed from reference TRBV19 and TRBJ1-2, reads DGGITQSPKYLFRKEGQNVTLSCEQNLNHDAMYWYRQDPGQGLRLIYYSQIVNDFQKGDIAEGYSVSREKKESFPLTVTSAQKNPTAFYLCASNQGQGFYGYTFGSGTRLTVV.

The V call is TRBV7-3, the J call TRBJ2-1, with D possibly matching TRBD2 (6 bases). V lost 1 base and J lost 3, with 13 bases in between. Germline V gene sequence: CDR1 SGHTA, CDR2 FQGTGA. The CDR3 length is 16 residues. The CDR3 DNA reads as TGTGCCAGCAGCTTAATTGGCGCGGGACGCTACAATGAGCAGTTCTTC. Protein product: CASSLIGAGRYNEQFF.

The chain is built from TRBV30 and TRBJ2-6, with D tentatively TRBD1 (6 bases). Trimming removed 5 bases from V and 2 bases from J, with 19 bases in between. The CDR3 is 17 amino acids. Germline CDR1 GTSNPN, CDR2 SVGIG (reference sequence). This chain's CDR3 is CAWVRDTLSTGANVLTF. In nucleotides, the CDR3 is TGTGCCTGGGTCCGGGACACCTTATCTACTGGGGCCAACGTCCTGACTTTC. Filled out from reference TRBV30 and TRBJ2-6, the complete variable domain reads SQTIHQWPATLVQPVGSPLSLECTVEGTSNPNLYWYRQAAGRGLQLLFYSVGIGQISSEVPQNLSASRPQDRQFILSSKKLLLSDSGFYLCAWVRDTLSTGANVLTFGAGSRLTVL.

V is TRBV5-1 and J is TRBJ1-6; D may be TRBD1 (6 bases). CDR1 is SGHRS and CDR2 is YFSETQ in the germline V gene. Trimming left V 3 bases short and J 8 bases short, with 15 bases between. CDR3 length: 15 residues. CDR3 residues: CASSSGRGEDSPLHF. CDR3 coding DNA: TGCGCCAGCAGCTCCGGCAGGGGAGAGGATTCACCCCTCCACTTT.